This record covers a single TCR beta chain. The target antigen is unknown. This sample is drawn from a study of cytomegalovirus exposure and HLA in healthy donors. General study results and limits: There were some public TCRs occurring in many donors, but most TCR sequences were rare. Sequencing had likely introduced a cluster of highly shared sequence variants as an artifact.

Both 60 Vbeta primers and 13 Jbeta primers went into the PCR. Libraries were prepared by immunoSEQ multiplex PCR; TCRdb keeps only in-frame clonotypes and omits some of them. Among over 25,000 clones listed, about 64% were seen once. This CDR3 region has 15 residues. Per the germline V gene, CDR1 is SGHDT and CDR2 is YYEEEE. V was pared by 6 bases and J by 6 bases, with 20 bases between. V is TRBV5-6 and J is TRBJ2-3; D perhaps matches TRBD2 (6 bases). This clonotype originated in a male donor in good health and CMV-seropositive. Sequencing was carried out using PBMCs. CDR3 amino acids: CASTLDGGKSDTQYF. The CDR3 DNA reads TGTGCCAGCACTCTGGATGGGGGGAAGTCGGATACGCAGTATTTT.